The clone carrying this T cell receptor beta chain was recorded at least ten times. The antigen is unknown. This CDR3 has 13 residues. V lost 0 bases to trimming and J lost 5 bases, with 10 bases between them. Germline CDR1 is GTSNPN and CDR2 is SVGIG (reference sequence). Samples came from axillary lymph nodes draining the breast cancer. This entry comes from a study of breast tumors, draining lymph nodes, adjacent tissues. General study results and limits: Data only fit, rather than demonstrated, lymph node origin of most tumor T cells. Tumors had less TCR diversity than lymph nodes, more than nontumor tissue. Most tumor T cells seemingly derive from lymph node, then expand in tumor. Tumor and nontumor repertoires were significantly more similar in luminal-like than in basal-like breast cancer.

A single record per CDR3 protein comes from TCRdb applying MiXCR to the multiplex PCR reads. The table has roughly 260,000 distinct CDR3 sequences, 30% to 35% seen once. This rearrangement joins TRBV30 to TRBJ2-5; a weak D match, TRBD2 (6 bases). The sequenced sample was axillary lymph node tissue. The TCR sequence derives from a female donor with breast cancer. Some clones in this sample may be carry-over from other donors' samples. This CDR3 reads CAWSVGGRETQYF. CDR3 nucleotide sequence: TGTGCCTGGAGTGTTGGAGGGAGGGAGACCCAGTACTTC.